The following is a T cell receptor beta chain sequence with its context. Clones were sequenced by immunoSEQ multiplex PCR, and TCRdb holds only the in-frame ones, with some missing. This table holds under 7,000 clones, over 15% found once. Treatment denoted: randomized to nivolumab then ipilimumab (arm A) or the reverse (arm B). This entry belongs to a study of sequential checkpoint blockade in melanoma. On the study more broadly: Both treatment sequences were followed by maintenance nivolumab.

Trimming left V 3 bases short and J 0 bases short, with 10 bases between. In germline, CDR1 is LNHDA, CDR2 SQIVND (reference sequence). CDR3 length: 15 residues. This TCR was sampled from a human donor with melanoma. The V gene is TRBV19, the J gene TRBJ2-3; D unclear. Sequenced material: tumor tissue (inferred from file names), taken from a patient given nivolumab and ipilimumab in sequence. CDR3 amino acids: CASSIWITSTDTQYF. CDR3 nucleotide sequence: TGTGCCAGTAGTATCTGGATTACGAGCACAGATACGCAGTATTTT.